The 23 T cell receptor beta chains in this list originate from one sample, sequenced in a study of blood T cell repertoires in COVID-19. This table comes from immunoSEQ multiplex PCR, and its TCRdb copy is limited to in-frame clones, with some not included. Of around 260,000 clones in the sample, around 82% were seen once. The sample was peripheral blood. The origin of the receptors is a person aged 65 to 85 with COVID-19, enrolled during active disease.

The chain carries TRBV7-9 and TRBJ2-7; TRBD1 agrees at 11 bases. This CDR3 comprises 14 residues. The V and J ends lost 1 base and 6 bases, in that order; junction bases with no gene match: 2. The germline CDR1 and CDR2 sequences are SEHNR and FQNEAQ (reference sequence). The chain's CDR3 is CASSLEGTGGEQYF. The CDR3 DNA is TGTGCCAGCAGCTTAGAAGGGACAGGGGGCGAGCAGTACTTC.

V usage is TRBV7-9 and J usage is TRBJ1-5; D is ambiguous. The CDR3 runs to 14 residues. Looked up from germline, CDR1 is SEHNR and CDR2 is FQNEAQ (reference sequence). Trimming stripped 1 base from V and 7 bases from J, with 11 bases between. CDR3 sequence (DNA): TGTGCCAGCAGCTTAGAAGGGAGAGGCCAGCCCCAGCATTTT. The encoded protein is CASSLEGRGQPQHF.

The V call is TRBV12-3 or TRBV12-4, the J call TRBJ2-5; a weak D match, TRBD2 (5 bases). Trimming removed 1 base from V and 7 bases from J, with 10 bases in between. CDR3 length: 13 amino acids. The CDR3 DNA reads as TGTGCCAGCAGTTTAGGCCAAAGCGGGACCCAGTACTTC. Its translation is CASSLGQSGTQYF.

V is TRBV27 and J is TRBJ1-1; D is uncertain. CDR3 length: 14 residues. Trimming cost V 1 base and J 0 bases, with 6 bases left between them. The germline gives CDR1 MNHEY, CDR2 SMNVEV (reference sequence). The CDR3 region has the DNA TGTGCCAGCAGTTTATGGCCCCTGAACACTGAAGCTTTCTTT. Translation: CASSLWPLNTEAFF.

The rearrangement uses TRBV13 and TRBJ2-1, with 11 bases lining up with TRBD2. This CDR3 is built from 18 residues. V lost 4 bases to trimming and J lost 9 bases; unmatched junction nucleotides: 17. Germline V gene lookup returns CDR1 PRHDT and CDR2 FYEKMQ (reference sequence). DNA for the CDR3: TGTGCCAGCAGCTATCCCCTAGCGGGGGGCTCATATGCCGGTGAGCAGTTCTTC. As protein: CASSYPLAGGSYAGEQFF. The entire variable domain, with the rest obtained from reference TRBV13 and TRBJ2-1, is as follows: AAGVIQSPRHLIKEKRETATLKCYPIPRHDTVYWYQQGPGQDPQFLISFYEKMQSDKGSIPDRFSAQQFSDYHSELNMSSLELGDSALYFCASSYPLAGGSYAGEQFFGPGTRLTVL.

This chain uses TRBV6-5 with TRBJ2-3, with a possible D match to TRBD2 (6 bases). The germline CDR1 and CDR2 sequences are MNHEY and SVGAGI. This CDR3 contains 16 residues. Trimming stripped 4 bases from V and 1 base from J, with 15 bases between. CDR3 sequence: CASSSATSTGTDTQYF. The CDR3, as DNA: TGTGCCAGCAGTTCCGCAACTAGCACTGGCACAGATACGCAGTATTTT.

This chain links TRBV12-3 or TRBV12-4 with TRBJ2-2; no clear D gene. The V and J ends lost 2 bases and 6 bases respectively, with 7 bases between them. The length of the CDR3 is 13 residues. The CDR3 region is CASSLSLAGELFF. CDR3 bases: TGTGCCAGCAGTTTAAGCCTGGCCGGGGAGCTGTTTTTT.

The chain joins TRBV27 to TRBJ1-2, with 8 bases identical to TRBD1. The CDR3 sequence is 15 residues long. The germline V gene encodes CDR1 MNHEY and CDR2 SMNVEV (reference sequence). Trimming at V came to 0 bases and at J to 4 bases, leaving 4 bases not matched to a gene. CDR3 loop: CASSLSPGGGYGYTF. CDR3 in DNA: TGTGCCAGCAGTTTATCGCCAGGGGGCGGCTATGGCTACACCTTC.

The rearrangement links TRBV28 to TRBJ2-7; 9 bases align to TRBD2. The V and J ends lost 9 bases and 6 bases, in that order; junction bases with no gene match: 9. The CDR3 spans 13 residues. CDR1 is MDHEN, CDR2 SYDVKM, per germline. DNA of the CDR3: TGTGCCAGTAATCGAGCGGGAGGTGGCGAGCAGTACTTC. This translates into CASNRAGGGEQYF.

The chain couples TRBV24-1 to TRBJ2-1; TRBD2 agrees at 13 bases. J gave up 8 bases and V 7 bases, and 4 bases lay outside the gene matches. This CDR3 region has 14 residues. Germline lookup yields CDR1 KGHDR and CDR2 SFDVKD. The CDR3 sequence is CATSTSGGADEQFF. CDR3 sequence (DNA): TGTGCCACCAGCACTAGCGGGGGGGCGGATGAGCAGTTCTTC.

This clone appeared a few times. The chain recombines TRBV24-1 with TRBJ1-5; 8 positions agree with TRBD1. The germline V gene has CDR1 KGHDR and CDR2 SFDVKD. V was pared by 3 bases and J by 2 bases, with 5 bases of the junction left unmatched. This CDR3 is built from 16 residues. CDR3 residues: CATSDPTGVGNQPQHF. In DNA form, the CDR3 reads TGTGCCACCAGTGATCCGACAGGGGTCGGCAATCAGCCCCAGCATTTT.

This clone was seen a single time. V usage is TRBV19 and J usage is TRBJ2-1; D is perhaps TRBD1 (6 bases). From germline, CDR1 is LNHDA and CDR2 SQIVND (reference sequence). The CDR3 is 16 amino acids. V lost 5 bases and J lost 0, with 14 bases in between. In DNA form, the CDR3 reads TGTGCCAGTAGTCCCTCCGGGACACTCTCCTACAATGAGCAGTTCTTC. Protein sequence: CASSPSGTLSYNEQFF.

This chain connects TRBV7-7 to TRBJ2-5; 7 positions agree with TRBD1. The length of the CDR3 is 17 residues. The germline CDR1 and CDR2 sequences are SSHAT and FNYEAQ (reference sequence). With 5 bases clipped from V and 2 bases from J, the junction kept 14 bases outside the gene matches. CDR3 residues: CASSPSSPGQLQETQYF. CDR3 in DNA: TGTGCCAGCAGCCCAAGTAGTCCGGGACAGTTACAAGAGACCCAGTACTTC.

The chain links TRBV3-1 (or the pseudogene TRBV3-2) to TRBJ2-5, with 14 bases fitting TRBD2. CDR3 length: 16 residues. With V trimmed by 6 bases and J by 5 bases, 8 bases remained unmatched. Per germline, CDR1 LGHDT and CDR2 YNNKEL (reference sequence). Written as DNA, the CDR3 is TGTGCCAGCAGTGCTGGACTAGCGGGAGGTGTCGAGACCCAGTACTTC. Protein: CASSAGLAGGVETQYF.

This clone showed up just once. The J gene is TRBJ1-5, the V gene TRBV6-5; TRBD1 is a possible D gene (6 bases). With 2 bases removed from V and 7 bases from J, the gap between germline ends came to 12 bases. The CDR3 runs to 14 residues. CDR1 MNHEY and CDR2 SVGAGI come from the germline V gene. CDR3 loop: CASSYKQGRQPQHF. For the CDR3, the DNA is TGTGCCAGCAGTTACAAGCAGGGGCGGCAGCCCCAGCATTTT.

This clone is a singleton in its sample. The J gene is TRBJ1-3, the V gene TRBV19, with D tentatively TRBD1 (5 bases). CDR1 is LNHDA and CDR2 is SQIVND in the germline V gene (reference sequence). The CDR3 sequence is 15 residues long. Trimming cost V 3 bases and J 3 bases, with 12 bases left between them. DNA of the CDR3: TGTGCCAGTAGTATCAGGACAATTCGTGGAAACACCATATATTTT. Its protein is CASSIRTIRGNTIYF.

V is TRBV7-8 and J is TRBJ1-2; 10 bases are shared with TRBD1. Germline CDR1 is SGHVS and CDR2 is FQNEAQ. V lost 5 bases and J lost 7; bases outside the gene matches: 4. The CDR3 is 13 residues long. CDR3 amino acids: CASSMGTGVGYTF. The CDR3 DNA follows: TGTGCCAGCAGCATGGGGACAGGGGTTGGCTACACCTTC.

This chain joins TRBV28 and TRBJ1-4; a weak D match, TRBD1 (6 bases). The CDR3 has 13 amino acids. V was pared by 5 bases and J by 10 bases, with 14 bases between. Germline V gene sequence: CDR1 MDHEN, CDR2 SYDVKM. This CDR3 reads CASSPGGWGKLFF. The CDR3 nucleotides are TGTGCCAGCAGTCCGGGGGGCTGGGGAAAACTGTTTTTT.

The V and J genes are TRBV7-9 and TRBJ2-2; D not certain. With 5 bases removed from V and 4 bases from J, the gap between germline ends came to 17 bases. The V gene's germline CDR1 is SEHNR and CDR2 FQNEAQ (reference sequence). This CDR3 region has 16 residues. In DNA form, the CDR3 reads TGTGCCAGCAGCCTCCCCTCACGAGTCACCACCGGGGAGCTGTTTTTT. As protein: CASSLPSRVTTGELFF.

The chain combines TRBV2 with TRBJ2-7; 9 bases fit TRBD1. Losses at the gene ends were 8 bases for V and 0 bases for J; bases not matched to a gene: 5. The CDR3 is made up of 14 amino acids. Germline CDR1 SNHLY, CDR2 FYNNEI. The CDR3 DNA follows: TGTGCCAGCCGTAGGGACAGGGTCTCCTACGAGCAGTACTTC. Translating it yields CASRRDRVSYEQYF.

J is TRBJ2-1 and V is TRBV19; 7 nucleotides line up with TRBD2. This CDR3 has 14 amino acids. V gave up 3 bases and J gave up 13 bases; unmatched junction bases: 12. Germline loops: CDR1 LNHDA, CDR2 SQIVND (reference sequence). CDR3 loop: CASSMGLGAGLQFF. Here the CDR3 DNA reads TGTGCCAGTAGTATGGGGTTAGGAGCGGGGTTACAGTTCTTC.

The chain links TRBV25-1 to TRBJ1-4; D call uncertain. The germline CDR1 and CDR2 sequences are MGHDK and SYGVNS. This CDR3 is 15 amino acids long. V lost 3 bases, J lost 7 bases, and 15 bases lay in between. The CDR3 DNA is TGTGCCAGCAGTGACCGTTCGCGGCCTATTGAAAAACTGTTTTTT. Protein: CASSDRSRPIEKLFF.

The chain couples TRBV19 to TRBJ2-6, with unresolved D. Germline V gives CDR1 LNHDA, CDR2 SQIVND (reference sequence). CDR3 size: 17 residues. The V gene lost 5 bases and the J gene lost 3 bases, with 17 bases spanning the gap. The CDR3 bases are TGTGCCAGTAGTGTCTCGGCCGGAGTTGGTGGGGCCAACGTCCTGACTTTC. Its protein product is CASSVSAGVGGANVLTF.